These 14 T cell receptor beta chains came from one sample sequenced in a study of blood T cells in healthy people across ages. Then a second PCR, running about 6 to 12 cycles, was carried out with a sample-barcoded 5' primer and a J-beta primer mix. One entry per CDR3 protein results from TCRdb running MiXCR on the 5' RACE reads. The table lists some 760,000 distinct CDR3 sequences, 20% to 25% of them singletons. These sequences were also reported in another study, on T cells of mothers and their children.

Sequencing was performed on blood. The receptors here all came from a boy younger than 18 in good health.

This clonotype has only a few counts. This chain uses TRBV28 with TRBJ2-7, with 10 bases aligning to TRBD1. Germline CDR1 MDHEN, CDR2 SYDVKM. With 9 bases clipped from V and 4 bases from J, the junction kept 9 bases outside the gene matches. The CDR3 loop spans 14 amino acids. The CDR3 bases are TGTGCCAGTTTTCCCGGGACAGGGGTTTACGAGCAGTACTTC. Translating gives CASFPGTGVYEQYF.

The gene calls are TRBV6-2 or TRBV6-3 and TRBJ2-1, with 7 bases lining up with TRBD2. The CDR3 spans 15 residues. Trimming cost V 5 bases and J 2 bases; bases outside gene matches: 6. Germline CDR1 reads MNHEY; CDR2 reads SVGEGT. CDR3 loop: CASSGTSDAYNEQFF. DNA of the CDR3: TGTGCCAGCAGTGGAACTAGCGACGCCTACAATGAGCAGTTCTTC.

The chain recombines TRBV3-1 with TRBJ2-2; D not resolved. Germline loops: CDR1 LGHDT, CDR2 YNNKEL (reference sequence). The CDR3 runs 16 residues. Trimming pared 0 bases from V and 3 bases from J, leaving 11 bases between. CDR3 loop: CASSQDGLGYTGELFF. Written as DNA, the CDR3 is TGTGCCAGCAGCCAAGATGGGTTAGGGTACACCGGGGAGCTGTTTTTT.

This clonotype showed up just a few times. The CDR3 protein is CASADGLQSYEQYF. The CDR3 bases are TGTGCCAGCGCGGATGGGCTACAATCCTACGAGCAGTACTTC. The chain links TRBV6-2 or TRBV6-3 to TRBJ2-5; no firm D call. The assigned J gene may be wrong: the sequence end matches TRBJ2-7 better. Germline values: CDR1 MNHEY, CDR2 SVGEGT. This CDR3 comprises 14 residues.

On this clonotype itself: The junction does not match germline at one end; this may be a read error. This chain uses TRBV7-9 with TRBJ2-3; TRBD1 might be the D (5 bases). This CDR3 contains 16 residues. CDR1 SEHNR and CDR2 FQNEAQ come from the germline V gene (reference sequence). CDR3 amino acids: CTSSLVQGQPTDTQYF. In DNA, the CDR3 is TGTACCAGCAGCTTAGTCCAGGGCCAGCCCACAGATACGCAGTATTTT.

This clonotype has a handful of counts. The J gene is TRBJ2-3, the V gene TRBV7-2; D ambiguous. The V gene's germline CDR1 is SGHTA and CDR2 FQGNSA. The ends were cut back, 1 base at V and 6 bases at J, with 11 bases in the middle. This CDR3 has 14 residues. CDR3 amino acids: CASSLVGYKDTQYF. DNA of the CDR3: TGTGCCAGCAGCTTAGTAGGGTATAAGGATACGCAGTATTTT.

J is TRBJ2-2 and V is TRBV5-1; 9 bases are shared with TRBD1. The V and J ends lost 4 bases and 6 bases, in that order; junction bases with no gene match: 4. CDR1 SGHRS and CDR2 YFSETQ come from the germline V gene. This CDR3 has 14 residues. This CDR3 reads CASSRQGEPGELFF. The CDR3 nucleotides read TGCGCCAGCAGCCGACAGGGGGAGCCCGGGGAGCTGTTTTTT.

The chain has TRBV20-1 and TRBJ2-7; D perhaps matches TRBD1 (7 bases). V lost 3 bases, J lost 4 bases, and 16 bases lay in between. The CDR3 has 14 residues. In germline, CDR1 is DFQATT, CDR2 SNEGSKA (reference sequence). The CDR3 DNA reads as TGCAGTGCTAGGGGATCACAGGGGAGGTACGAGCAGTACTTC. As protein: CSARGSQGRYEQYF.

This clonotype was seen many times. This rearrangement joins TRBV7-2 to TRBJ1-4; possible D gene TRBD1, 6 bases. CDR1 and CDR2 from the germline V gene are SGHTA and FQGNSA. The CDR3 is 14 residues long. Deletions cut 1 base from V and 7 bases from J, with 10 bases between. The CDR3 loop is CASSLVGGGEKLFF. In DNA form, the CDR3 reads TGTGCCAGCAGCTTAGTTGGGGGCGGTGAAAAACTGTTTTTT.

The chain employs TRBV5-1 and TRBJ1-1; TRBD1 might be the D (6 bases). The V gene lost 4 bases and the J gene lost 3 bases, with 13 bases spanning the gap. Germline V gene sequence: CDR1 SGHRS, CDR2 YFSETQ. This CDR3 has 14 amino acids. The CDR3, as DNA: TGCGCCAGCAGCCCGACCACAGGGTACACTGAAGCTTTCTTT. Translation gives CASSPTTGYTEAFF.

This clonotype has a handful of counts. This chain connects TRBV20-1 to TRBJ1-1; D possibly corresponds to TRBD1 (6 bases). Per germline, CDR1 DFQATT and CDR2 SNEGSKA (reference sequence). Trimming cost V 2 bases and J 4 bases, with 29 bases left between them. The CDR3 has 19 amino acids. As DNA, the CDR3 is TGCAGTGCTAGAACGGATCGGGTTTTCGACAGGACGTACTCCACTGAAGCTTTCTTT. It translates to CSARTDRVFDRTYSTEAFF.

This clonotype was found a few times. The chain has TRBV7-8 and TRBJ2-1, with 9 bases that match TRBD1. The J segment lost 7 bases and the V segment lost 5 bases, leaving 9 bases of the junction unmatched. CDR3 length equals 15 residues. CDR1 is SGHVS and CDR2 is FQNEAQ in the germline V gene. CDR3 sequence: CASSPRDRVGNEQFF. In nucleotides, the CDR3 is TGTGCCAGCAGCCCGCGGGACAGGGTTGGGAATGAGCAGTTCTTC.

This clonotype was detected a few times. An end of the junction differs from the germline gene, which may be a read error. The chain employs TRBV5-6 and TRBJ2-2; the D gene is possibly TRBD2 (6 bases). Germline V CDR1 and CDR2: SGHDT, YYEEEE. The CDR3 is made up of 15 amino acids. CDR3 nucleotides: TGTGCCAGCAGTCTGGAGGGCAGAAACACCGGGGAGCCGTTTTTT. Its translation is CASSLEGRNTGEPFF. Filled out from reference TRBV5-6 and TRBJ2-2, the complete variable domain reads DAGVTQSPTHLIKTRGQQVTLRCSPKSGHDTVSWYQQALGQGPQFIFQYYEEEERQRGNFPDRFSGHQFPNYSSELNVNALLLGDSALYLCASSLEGRNTGEPFFGEGSRLTVL.

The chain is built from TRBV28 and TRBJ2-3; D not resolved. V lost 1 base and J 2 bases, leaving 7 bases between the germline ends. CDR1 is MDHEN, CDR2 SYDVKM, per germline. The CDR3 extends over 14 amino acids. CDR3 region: CASSLSSFTDTQYF. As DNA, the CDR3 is TGTGCCAGCAGTTTATCCAGTTTCACAGATACGCAGTATTTT.